A single sample is the source of the 23 T cell receptor beta chains below, sequenced in a study of tumor-infiltrating lymphocytes in primary liver carcinoma (dated by TCRdb to 2016 to 2017). Sequenced using an Illumina HiSeq 2500. Starting from around 500 ng total RNA, TCRbeta-specific cDNA was produced by reverse transcription with a constant-region primer and ProtoScript II reverse transcriptase. TCRbeta libraries were built with three nested multiplex PCR rounds, a slightly modified ARM-PCR procedure. The first two PCR rounds used multiplex TRBV1-TRBV30 forward primers with a Cbeta reverse primer, each for about 10 cycles. In-frame beta chains were kept once TCRdb had trimmed the public reads at Q25 with fastp and called clones with MiXCR. Records with the same CDR3 protein are collapsed into one entry carrying the most frequent genes and DNA. In all, the sample holds 55,000 to 65,000 distinct CDR3 sequences, and 71% of those were seen once. The ten largest clones represent approximately 50% of the sample.

Without any cell sorting, total RNA and DNA were extracted together from 20-30 mg of bulk tissue using the AllPrep DNA/RNA mini kit. The material sequenced was liver tumor tissue from sampling region 2. Interpreted using the paper, the cell subset or site label stands for: tumor region T2, inferior pole. All receptors derive from a man in his forties or fifties with primary liver carcinoma and hepatitis B virus infection.

Details on this clonotype: A read error may explain this, as a much larger clone is one base away. The chain couples TRBV11-1 to TRBJ2-7; D tentatively fits TRBD1 or TRBD2 (5 bases each). Per germline, CDR1 SGHAT and CDR2 FQDESV (reference sequence). CDR3 length: 13 amino acids. CDR3 DNA sequence: TGTGTCAGCAGTTGGGACCAAAACTACGAGCAGTACTTC. Translated: CVSSWDQNYEQYF.

This clonotype was recorded only once. The junction differs from germline at one of its ends, possibly a read error. The chain has TRBV12-3 or TRBV12-4 and TRBJ1-6, with D perhaps matching TRBD1 (6 bases). This CDR3 is built from 15 residues. CDR3 nucleotide sequence: TGTGCCATCAGTCCAGGAGGGGGGGCAGAGTCACCCTTCCACTTT. This gives the protein CAISPGGGAESPFHF.

There are a few counts of this clonotype. V usage is TRBV4-1 and J usage is TRBJ1-1; no reliable D call. Germline assignment: CDR1 MGHRA and CDR2 YSYEKL. Trimming took off 7 bases at V and 7 bases at J, with 19 bases between the two ends. The CDR3 contains 14 residues. The CDR3 bases are TGCGCCAGCAACCGAGGCCTAGTGGCGGATGAAGCTTTCTTT. Translating gives CASNRGLVADEAFF.

Note on this clonotype: This clone may be a read error of a much larger clone one base away. The chain has TRBV28 and TRBJ1-6; no clear D. This CDR3 is built from 15 residues. Per the germline V gene, CDR1 is MDHEN and CDR2 is SYDVKM. The CDR3 nucleotides are TGTGCCAACAGTTTGGGTTTAACAAATAATTCACCCCTCCACTTT. This codes for CANSLGLTNNSPLHF.

As regards this clonotype: Just one base apart from a much larger clone, this may be a read error. V is TRBV10-2 and J is TRBJ2-7, with 12 bases that match TRBD2. Losses at the gene ends were 0 bases for V and 5 bases for J; bases not matched to a gene: 20. The V gene's germline CDR1 is WSHSY and CDR2 SAAADI. CDR3 size: 21 residues. CDR3 protein: CASSESQTSGLAGLALDEQYF. The CDR3 DNA is TGCGCCAGCAGTGAGTCACAGACTTCGGGACTAGCGGGTCTGGCCCTTGACGAGCAGTACTTC.

The J gene is TRBJ2-7, the V gene TRBV6-1, with unresolved D. The V end lost 6 bases, the J end lost 5 bases, and 17 bases lay between the germline ends. Germline values: CDR1 MNHNS, CDR2 SASEGT. This CDR3 contains 14 residues. CDR3 in DNA: TGTGCCAGCAGCGAATCCAGGAACTCTCACGAGCAGTACTTC. It is translated as CASSESRNSHEQYF.

This chain links TRBV29-1 with TRBJ2-2, with D possibly being TRBD1 (5 bases). Deletions cut 3 bases from V and 1 base from J, with 9 bases between. Germline CDR1 SQVTM, CDR2 ANQGSEA. The CDR3 runs to 14 residues. The CDR3 protein is CSVDTQGNTGELFF. The CDR3 coding sequence is TGCAGCGTTGATACGCAGGGGAACACCGGGGAGCTGTTTTTT.

Note on this clonotype: An end of the junction differs from the germline gene, which may be a read error. The V and J genes are TRBV11-2 and TRBJ2-1, with TRBD1 as a possible D gene (5 bases). Germline-derived CDR1 and CDR2 are SGHAT and FQNNGV. CDR3 length: 14 amino acids. CDR3 DNA sequence: TGTGACAGTAGCTTAGGGGCCACACACAATGAGCAGCTCTTC. Protein: CDSSLGATHNEQLF.

As regards this clonotype: One end of the junction varies from germline; a read error may be responsible. This chain uses TRBV7-9 with TRBJ1-2, with 7 nucleotides matching TRBD1. The CDR3 is 16 residues long. From germline, CDR1 is SEHNR and CDR2 FQNEAQ (reference sequence). Here the CDR3 DNA reads TGTGCCACCAGCCTCGAGGACAGGCTGTCCCAGTATGGCTACACCTTC. Translated, it gives CATSLEDRLSQYGYTF.

This clonotype came up once. The junction departs from germline at one end; a sequencing error may be responsible. The chain carries TRBV29-1 and TRBJ2-3; no reliable D call. The germline gives CDR1 SQVTM, CDR2 ANQGSEA. The CDR3 is 12 residues long. The CDR3 spells CSVVPSTDTQYF. The CDR3, as DNA: TGCAGCGTTGTCCCTTCCACAGATACACAGTATTTT.

Worth noting for this clonotype: Its ends do not fully match the called genes, so a read error is possible. The chain recombines TRBV6-5 with TRBJ1-1; D call uncertain. CDR3 size: 14 residues. In germline, CDR1 is MNHEY, CDR2 SVGAGI. The chain's CDR3 is CASSYSLAAPDAFF. The CDR3 DNA sequence: TGTGCCAGCAGTTACAGTCTGGCAGCACCTGATGCTTTCTTT.

Points on this clonotype: Germline is not matched at one junction end, which may reflect a read error. The V and J genes are TRBV4-2 and TRBJ2-6, with 10 bases lining up with TRBD1. The CDR3 sequence is 18 residues long. CDR1 is LGHNA and CDR2 is YNFKEQ in the germline V gene. CDR3 nucleotides: TGTGCCTGCAGCCCAGAGACAGGGGGCATTACCGGGGCCAACGTCCTGACTTTC. Translating it yields CACSPETGGITGANVLTF.

This clonotype was detected only once. The V call is TRBV11-2, the J call TRBJ2-1, with TRBD2 as a possible D gene (6 bases). Between the trimmed V and J ends, which lost 4 bases and 12 bases, there was a span of 13 bases. Germline V gene sequence: CDR1 SGHAT, CDR2 FQNNGV. The length of the CDR3 is 12 residues. For the CDR3, the DNA is TGTGCCAGCAGCTCGATCGGGACTGCGCAGTTCTTC. It translates to CASSSIGTAQFF.

Concerning this clonotype itself: Germline is not matched at one junction end, which may reflect a read error. V usage is TRBV6-2 or TRBV6-3 and J usage is TRBJ2-7; D call uncertain. The V gene's germline CDR1 is MNHEY and CDR2 SVGEGT. The CDR3 extends over 14 amino acids. CDR3 nucleotides: TGTGCCAGCAGTTACTCTGGGGTGTCCTACGAGCATTACTTC. It translates to CASSYSGVSYEHYF.

A remark on this clonotype: No conserved phenylalanine or tryptophan is present at the end of the CDR3, so a read error is the likely explanation. This chain connects TRBV11-2 to TRBJ2-5; D may be TRBD2 (5 bases). The length of the CDR3 is 18 residues. The germline V gene encodes CDR1 SGHAT and CDR2 FQNNGV. The V gene lost 1 base and the J gene lost 4 bases, with 22 bases spanning the gap. This chain's CDR3 is CASSLARLAPGKIETQYS. The CDR3 DNA sequence: TGTGCCAGCAGCTTAGCGAGGCTAGCCCCGGGAAAAATAGAGACCCAGTACTCC.

Details on this clonotype: One end of the junction fails to match germline, which may point to a read error. The J gene is TRBJ2-3, the V gene TRBV5-4; unclear D gene. The germline V gene has CDR1 SGHNT and CDR2 YYREEE (reference sequence). CDR3 length equals 15 residues. The CDR3 here is CASGLDSFRADTQYF. In DNA, the CDR3 is TGTGCCAGCGGCTTAGACTCTTTCCGCGCGGATACGCAGTATTTT.

The rearrangement uses TRBV6-2 or TRBV6-3 and TRBJ2-1; no definite D call. Germline lookup yields CDR1 MNHEY and CDR2 SVGEGT. Trimming took off 6 bases at V and 5 bases at J, with 11 bases between the two ends. The CDR3 covers 13 residues. The CDR3: CASRVTVNNEQFF. As DNA, the CDR3 is TGTGCCAGCAGGGTGACTGTAAACAATGAGCAGTTCTTC.

Details on this clonotype: A junction end diverges from the germline sequence, so it may reflect a read error. The CDR3 reads CASSFMQHYEQYF. The CDR3 region has the DNA TGTGCCAGCAGTTTCATGCAGCACTACGAGCAATACTTC. The gene calls are TRBV6-2 or TRBV6-3 and TRBJ2-7, with D unresolved. Germline V lookup: CDR1 MNHEY, CDR2 SVGEGT. The CDR3 consists of 13 residues.

Remarks on this clonotype: Since the CDR3 does not end with the conserved phenylalanine or tryptophan, this likely comes from a read error. It is unclear where the CDR3 begins or ends on the DNA, so no DNA is shown, and the CDR3 is as TCRdb lists it. The rearrangement uses TRBV6-6 and TRBJ1-1; TRBD1 was called by the table and not checked on the DNA. Germline V gives CDR1 MNHNY, CDR2 SVGAGI (reference sequence). The CDR3 length is 15 residues, termini included. CDR3 residues: CASSSTGQGSGEAIL.

This clonotype was recorded once. Compared with germline, one end of the junction differs, possibly owing to a read error. CDR3 sequence: CASSPEYNEQLF. In DNA, the CDR3 is TGTGCGAGCAGCCCGGAGTACAATGAGCAGCTCTTC. The rearrangement links TRBV11-2 to TRBJ2-1; the D is unclear. The CDR3 loop spans 12 amino acids. Germline V lookup: CDR1 SGHAT, CDR2 FQNNGV.

Points on this clonotype: The conserved phenylalanine or tryptophan normally closing the CDR3 is absent here, so this likely arose from a read error. The limits of the CDR3 on the DNA are not certain, so only TCRdb's listed CDR3 is given. The chain combines TRBV29-1 with TRBJ2-7; the D segment call TRBD1 is taken from the table without a DNA check. The CDR3 sequence runs 13 residues, both termini included. The V gene's germline CDR1 is SQVTM and CDR2 ANQGSEA. The CDR3 spells CSVNLQGSYEQYY.

This clonotype was counted between two and nine times. A single base separates this from a much larger clone, so it may be a read error. The V gene is TRBV11-3, the J gene TRBJ2-3, with TRBD2 matching over 10 bases. CDR3 length equals 15 residues. The V gene's germline CDR1 is SGHNT and CDR2 YENEEA. Unmatched junction bases numbered 5, after V lost 5 bases and J lost 3 bases. The CDR3 DNA sequence: TGTGCCAGCAGCGTTAGCGGGAGGCGGACAGATACGCAGTATTTT. This sequence encodes CASSVSGRRTDTQYF.

The chain has TRBV19 and TRBJ2-2; 7 bases line up with TRBD2. This CDR3 has 14 residues. The J segment lost 5 bases and the V segment lost 6 bases, leaving 6 bases of the junction unmatched. Germline CDR1 and CDR2: LNHDA and SQIVND (reference sequence). CDR3 residues: CASSITSVTGELFF. CDR3 DNA: TGTGCCAGTAGCATAACTAGCGTTACCGGGGAGCTGTTTTTT.